This T cell receptor (beta chain) was recorded in a study of blood T cell repertoires in COVID-19. The germline gives CDR1 SGHVS, CDR2 FQNEAQ. Trimming removed 4 bases from V and 1 base from J; junction bases left unmatched: 3. This CDR3 has 14 residues. Repertoires were generated with immunoSEQ multiplex PCR, while TCRdb's copy carries only in-frame clones and drops some. This table has 25,000 to 30,000 clones, roughly 80% appearing once. This TCR came from a human donor in a cohort sampled during active COVID-19. Sample: peripheral blood. V is TRBV7-8 and J is TRBJ2-5, with 7 bases lining up with TRBD2. CDR3 sequence reads: CASSSGLVQETQYF. The CDR3 DNA is TGTGCCAGCAGCTCAGGACTAGTCCAAGAGACCCAGTACTTC. The variable domain in full, completed from reference TRBV7-8 and TRBJ2-5, reads GAGVSQSPRYKVAKRGQDVALRCDPISGHVSLFWYQQALGQGPEFLTYFQNEAQLDKSGLPSDRFFAERPEGSVSTLKIQRTQQEDSAVYLCASSSGLVQETQYFGPGTRLLVL.